By share of the sample, the clone carrying this T cell receptor (beta chain) is medium-sized. The target antigen is unknown. Overall study results and limits: Tumor memory CD4+ T cell TCR gene usage clustered with blood and lymph node memory CD4+ cells and lymph node naive CD4+ cells.

The CDR3 totals 14 residues. Germline V gene data show CDR1 as SGHRS and CDR2 as YFSETQ. The V end was cut by 5 bases, the J end by 4 bases, with 15 bases between. TCRdb re-analysed the 5' RACE reads in MiXCR, keeping a single row per CDR3 protein. This sample has tens of thousands of distinct CDR3 sequences, with 29% found just once. The sample comprised memory CD4+ T cells sorted from a lymph node. Indicated subset: memory CD4+ T cells, CD4+CD45RO+CD25-. The V call is TRBV5-1, the J call TRBJ1-2; a weak D match, TRBD1 (5 bases). The receptor comes from a female donor with breast cancer. The CDR3 region is CASRQATTTYGYTF. The CDR3 DNA reads TGCGCCAGCAGACAGGCAACAACCACCTATGGCTACACCTTC.